The 13 T cell receptor beta chains given below trace back to one sample, sequenced in a study of cytomegalovirus exposure and HLA in healthy donors. Researchers ran the PCR with 60 Vbeta and 13 Jbeta primers. Sequenced by immunoSEQ multiplex PCR; TCRdb stores in-frame clones only, minus some. The repertoire table contains fewer than 200,000 clones. What was sequenced was PBMCs. Receptors were obtained from a man aged 30 to 45 in good health and CMV-seronegative.

The CDR3 region is CASSPGKSHANTGELFF. CDR3 coding DNA: TGTGCCAGCAGCCCCGGGAAAAGCCACGCGAACACCGGGGAGCTGTTTTTT. The chain recombines TRBV7-9 with TRBJ2-2, with D possibly matching TRBD2 (5 bases). V shed 5 bases and J shed 0 bases, with 16 bases lying between them. From germline, CDR1 is SEHNR and CDR2 FQNEAQ (reference sequence). The CDR3 sequence is 17 residues long.

The chain links TRBV13 to TRBJ1-4, with 11 bases matching TRBD1. V shed 5 bases, J shed 3 bases, and the junction held 8 bases outside the gene matches. The CDR3 extends over 17 amino acids. In germline, CDR1 is PRHDT, CDR2 FYEKMQ (reference sequence). CDR3 loop: CASSQGGTGGANEKLFF. The CDR3 coding sequence is TGTGCCAGCAGCCAGGGCGGGACAGGGGGAGCTAATGAAAAACTGTTTTTT.

The genes are TRBV2 and TRBJ1-5; the D gene is possibly TRBD1 (5 bases). V dropped 7 bases and J dropped 4 bases, with 11 bases sitting between them. Germline V gene lookup returns CDR1 SNHLY and CDR2 FYNNEI. The CDR3 runs 13 residues. The CDR3 is CASKTETNQPQHF. DNA of the CDR3: TGTGCCAGCAAGACAGAGACAAATCAGCCCCAGCATTTT.

This sequence joins TRBV29-1 and TRBJ2-3; TRBD2 aligns across 8 bases. CDR3 length: 16 amino acids. V was clipped by 6 bases and J by 2 bases; unmatched bases: 13. Germline assignment: CDR1 SQVTM and CDR2 ANQGSEA. The CDR3 DNA reads as TGCAGCGTCCGGGGGGGGCCACCGTTCTTCACAGATACGCAGTATTTT. Translated, it gives CSVRGGPPFFTDTQYF.

This chain joins TRBV11-3 and TRBJ2-5; no definite D call. The closer fit of TRBJ2-7 to the DNA end suggests the J call may be wrong. The CDR3 covers 15 residues. Germline CDR1 reads SGHNT; CDR2 reads YENEEA. CDR3 loop: CASSSPTENNYEQYF. The CDR3 DNA sequence: TGTGCCAGCAGCTCACCGACCGAGAACAACTACGAGCAGTACTTC.

The rearrangement links TRBV30 to TRBJ2-7; 7 bases match TRBD1. CDR3 size: 14 residues. CDR1 and CDR2 (germline): GTSNPN, SVGIG (reference sequence). J lost 2 bases, V lost 3 bases, and 7 bases had no gene match. The CDR3 reads CAWSLGTATYEQYF. The CDR3 coding sequence is TGTGCCTGGAGCCTTGGGACAGCAACCTACGAGCAGTACTTC.

CDR3 bases: TGTGCCAGCAGCCAGGGATCTGCTAATGAAAAACTGTTTTTT. Translating it yields CASSQGSANEKLFF. J is TRBJ1-4 and V is TRBV28, with D tentatively TRBD1 (5 bases). Germline assignment: CDR1 MDHEN and CDR2 SYDVKM. This CDR3 is 14 amino acids long. The V end lost 6 bases, the J end lost 3 bases, and 11 bases lay between the germline ends.

The chain joins TRBV7-9 to TRBJ2-3, with TRBD2 matching over 7 bases. Germline lookup yields CDR1 SEHNR and CDR2 FQNEAQ (reference sequence). This CDR3 has 15 residues. Losses at the gene ends were 4 bases for V and 2 bases for J; bases not matched to a gene: 6. The CDR3 sequence is CASSSAGEVTDTQYF. The CDR3 nucleotides read TGTGCCAGCAGCTCTGCGGGGGAAGTCACAGATACGCAGTATTTT.

V is TRBV5-1 and J is TRBJ2-1, with unresolved D. The CDR3 runs 13 residues. The germline V and J ends were trimmed by 3 bases and 5 bases, with 9 bases remaining between them. Germline V gives CDR1 SGHRS, CDR2 YFSETQ. CDR3: CASSYATNNEQFF. In nucleotides, the CDR3 is TGCGCCAGCAGCTACGCTACGAACAATGAGCAGTTCTTC. The entire variable domain, with the rest obtained from reference TRBV5-1 and TRBJ2-1, is as follows: KAGVTQTPRYLIKTRGQQVTLSCSPISGHRSVSWYQQTPGQGLQFLFEYFSETQRNKGNFPGRFSGRQFSNSRSEMNVSTLELGDSALYLCASSYATNNEQFFGPGTRLTVL.

This chain links TRBV19 with TRBJ1-1; tentatively, D is TRBD1 (5 bases). Deletions cut 3 bases from V and 10 bases from J, with 12 bases between. The germline gives CDR1 LNHDA, CDR2 SQIVND (reference sequence). The length of the CDR3 is 12 residues. CDR3: CASSMSQGRAFF. The CDR3 coding sequence is TGTGCCAGTAGTATGTCGCAGGGTCGAGCTTTCTTT.

About this clone itself: Germline is not matched at one junction end, which may reflect a read error. The chain recombines TRBV6-1 with TRBJ1-1; D gene ambiguous. Germline lookup yields CDR1 MNHNS and CDR2 SASEGT. The length of the CDR3 is 13 residues. The DNA of the CDR3 is TGTGCCAGCAGTCAAGCCCGGAACACTGAAGCTTTCTTT. Residues: CASSQARNTEAFF.

The chain is built from TRBV19 and TRBJ2-1; 8 positions match TRBD2. Looked up from germline, CDR1 is LNHDA and CDR2 is SQIVND (reference sequence). Germline trimming cut 7 bases from V and 10 bases from J; bases unmatched to any gene: 12. There are 14 residues in the CDR3. CDR3: CASTPPGLEGEQFF. The CDR3 DNA sequence: TGTGCCAGTACACCTCCGGGACTAGAAGGGGAGCAGTTCTTC.

The J gene is TRBJ2-1, the V gene TRBV6-5; 10 nucleotides match TRBD1. Germline lookup yields CDR1 MNHEY and CDR2 SVGAGI. Trimming at V came to 5 bases and at J to 2 bases, leaving 3 bases not matched to a gene. This CDR3 comprises 15 residues. In DNA form, the CDR3 reads TGTGCCAGCAGTCAGACAGGGGGCGCCTACAATGAGCAGTTCTTC. Its translation: CASSQTGGAYNEQFF.